This is a list of T cell receptor beta chains from one sample in a study of PD-L1 blockade in urothelial cancer. The method was immunoSEQ multiplex PCR; TCRdb's version includes in-frame clones alone and lacks a portion of them. The sample contains 20,000 to 25,000 clones, approximately 82% of which appear only once. The input for sequencing was PBMCs, taken around atezolizumab (anti-PD-L1) treatment. All receptors come from a man in his 70s with urothelial cancer. Each CDR3 is given with its conserved first and last residue. D genes are given only for firm matches. Clone size is shown for a subset of rows, as once, few, many or a class of expanded clone.

cdr3_aa: CASSVAPDTQYF
cdr3_nt: TGTGCCAGCAGCGTAGCTCCAGATACGCAGTATTTT
v_call: TRBV9
d_call: .
clone_size: .
j_call: TRBJ2-3

cdr3_aa: CASSQGAGTGGEKLFF
cdr3_nt: TGCGCCAGCAGCCAAGGTGCCGGGACAGGGGGTGAAAAACTGTTTTTT
v_call: TRBV4-3
d_call: TRBD1
clone_size: .
j_call: TRBJ1-4

cdr3_aa: CASSLQDSGTYEQYF
cdr3_nt: TGTGCCAGCAGCTTGCAAGATAGCGGTACCTACGAGCAGTACTTC
v_call: TRBV5-8
d_call: .
clone_size: once
j_call: TRBJ2-7

cdr3_aa: CASSIGGDGAEAFF
cdr3_nt: TGTGCCAGTAGTATTGGGGGGGACGGCGCTGAAGCTTTCTTT
v_call: TRBV19
d_call: .
clone_size: .
j_call: TRBJ1-1

cdr3_aa: CAISEVAREVGETQYF
cdr3_nt: TGTGCCATCAGTGAAGTTGCGCGGGAGGTCGGGGAGACCCAGTACTTC
v_call: TRBV10-3
d_call: TRBD2
clone_size: .
j_call: TRBJ2-5

cdr3_aa: CASSLDFAGTYNEQFF
cdr3_nt: TGTGCCAGCAGCTTAGATTTCGCGGGAACGTACAATGAGCAGTTCTTC
v_call: TRBV11-3
d_call: .
clone_size: .
j_call: TRBJ2-1

cdr3_aa: CASRTGSGGGEQYF
cdr3_nt: TGTGCCAGCAGGACAGGGAGTGGAGGTGGCGAGCAGTACTTC
v_call: TRBV6-6
d_call: TRBD1
clone_size: .
j_call: TRBJ2-7

cdr3_aa: CASSTTSEETQYF
cdr3_nt: TGTGCCAGCAGCACGACTAGCGAAGAGACCCAGTACTTC
v_call: TRBV7-8
d_call: TRBD2
clone_size: .
j_call: TRBJ2-5

cdr3_aa: CASGTSGTGPAPNTGELFF
cdr3_nt: TGTGCCAGCGGGACCTCCGGGACAGGGCCCGCGCCGAACACCGGGGAGCTGTTTTTT
v_call: TRBV2
d_call: TRBD1
clone_size: .
j_call: TRBJ2-2

cdr3_aa: CASSLYSGRDGDTQYF
cdr3_nt: TGTGCCAGCAGTTTATACAGCGGGAGGGATGGAGATACGCAGTATTTT
v_call: TRBV27
d_call: TRBD2
clone_size: .
j_call: TRBJ2-3

cdr3_aa: CASSLAGANQPQHF
cdr3_nt: TGCGCCAGCAGCTTGGCAGGGGCCAATCAGCCCCAGCATTTT
v_call: TRBV5-1
d_call: .
clone_size: .
j_call: TRBJ1-5

cdr3_aa: CASSGGVGNTEAFF
cdr3_nt: TGTGCCAGCAGCGGCGGGGTAGGGAACACTGAAGCTTTCTTT
v_call: TRBV9
d_call: .
clone_size: .
j_call: TRBJ1-1

cdr3_aa: CPNNLAGGSSYNEQFF
cdr3_nt: TGTCCCAATAATCTAGCGGGAGGGAGCTCCTACAATGAGCAGTTCTTC
v_call: TRBV27
d_call: TRBD2
clone_size: few
j_call: TRBJ2-1

cdr3_aa: CASSLDRDQPQHF
cdr3_nt: TGTGCCAGCAGTTTGGACAGGGATCAGCCCCAGCATTTT
v_call: TRBV11-1
d_call: TRBD1
clone_size: .
j_call: TRBJ1-5

cdr3_aa: CASSRARAGTNEKLFF
cdr3_nt: TGTGCCAGCAGCCGCGCGAGGGCAGGTACTAATGAAAAACTGTTTTTT
v_call: TRBV7-8
d_call: .
clone_size: .
j_call: TRBJ1-4

cdr3_aa: CASSSWTSGSYNEQFF
cdr3_nt: TGTGCCAGCAGCTCTTGGACTAGCGGGAGTTACAATGAGCAGTTCTTC
v_call: TRBV11-1
d_call: TRBD2
clone_size: few
j_call: TRBJ2-1

cdr3_aa: CATSRGRPGTGELFF
cdr3_nt: TGTGCCACCAGCAGAGGGCGGCCTGGGACCGGGGAGCTGTTTTTT
v_call: TRBV15
d_call: .
clone_size: .
j_call: TRBJ2-2

cdr3_aa: CASSQDLSTDTQYF
cdr3_nt: TGCGCCAGCAGCCAAGATCTGTCCACAGATACGCAGTATTTT
v_call: TRBV4-3
d_call: .
clone_size: .
j_call: TRBJ2-3

cdr3_aa: CASSLPRGAGATDTQYF
cdr3_nt: TGTGCCAGCAGCTTACCCCGAGGAGCGGGAGCCACAGATACGCAGTATTTT
v_call: TRBV7-8
d_call: TRBD2
clone_size: .
j_call: TRBJ2-3

cdr3_aa: CASSRDSRETQYF
cdr3_nt: TGTGCCAGCAGCAGGGACAGCAGGGAGACCCAGTACTTC
v_call: TRBV5-5
d_call: TRBD1
clone_size: .
j_call: TRBJ2-5

cdr3_aa: CASSDGGSAYEQYF
cdr3_nt: TGCGCCAGCAGTGACGGGGGGAGTGCCTACGAGCAGTACTTC
v_call: TRBV10-1
d_call: TRBD2
clone_size: .
j_call: TRBJ2-7

cdr3_aa: CASSVGPGLSEAFF
cdr3_nt: TGTGCCAGCAGCGTAGGACCAGGGCTAAGTGAAGCTTTCTTT
v_call: TRBV9
d_call: .
clone_size: once
j_call: TRBJ1-1

cdr3_aa: CASRTTSGAYNEQFF
cdr3_nt: TGTGCCAGCAGGACAACTAGCGGAGCCTACAATGAGCAGTTCTTC
v_call: TRBV7-2
d_call: TRBD2
clone_size: .
j_call: TRBJ2-1

cdr3_aa: CASSLEGGPYEQYF
cdr3_nt: TGTGCCAGCAGCTTGGAGGGAGGCCCCTACGAGCAGTACTTC
v_call: TRBV7-3
d_call: .
clone_size: .
j_call: TRBJ2-7

cdr3_aa: CASSGGAGAGTGELFF
cdr3_nt: TGCGCCAGCAGCGGGGGCGCAGGGGCAGGTACCGGGGAGCTGTTTTTT
v_call: TRBV5-1
d_call: .
clone_size: .
j_call: TRBJ2-2

cdr3_aa: CASSLTGNTGELFF
cdr3_nt: TGTGCCAGCAGCTTAACAGGGAACACCGGGGAGCTGTTTTTT
v_call: TRBV5-5
d_call: .
clone_size: once
j_call: TRBJ2-2

cdr3_aa: CSVELAYEQYF
cdr3_nt: TGCAGCGTTGAGCTAGCCTACGAGCAGTACTTC
v_call: TRBV29-1
d_call: .
clone_size: .
j_call: TRBJ2-7

cdr3_aa: CAISDRQGLDTGELFF
cdr3_nt: TGTGCCATCAGTGACCGACAGGGACTAGACACCGGGGAGCTGTTTTTT
v_call: TRBV10-3
d_call: .
clone_size: .
j_call: TRBJ2-2

cdr3_aa: CASSPGSGSADTQYF
cdr3_nt: TGTGCCAGCAGCCCTGGGAGCGGGAGCGCAGATACGCAGTATTTT
v_call: TRBV5-4
d_call: TRBD2
clone_size: .
j_call: TRBJ2-3

cdr3_aa: CASSIDRSYEQYF
cdr3_nt: TGTGCCAGTAGTATTGACAGATCCTACGAGCAGTACTTC
v_call: TRBV19
d_call: .
clone_size: .
j_call: TRBJ2-7

cdr3_aa: CASSLRDSSYEQYF
cdr3_nt: TGTGCCAGCAGCCTACGGGACAGCTCCTACGAGCAGTACTTC
v_call: TRBV5-4
d_call: TRBD1
clone_size: .
j_call: TRBJ2-7

cdr3_aa: CASSHRDRDYNEQFF
cdr3_nt: TGCGCCAGCAGCCACCGGGACAGAGATTACAATGAGCAGTTCTTC
v_call: TRBV5-1
d_call: TRBD1
clone_size: .
j_call: TRBJ2-1

cdr3_aa: CASSPESGGLTDTQYF
cdr3_nt: TGTGCCAGCAGCCCGGAGTCAGGGGGCTTAACAGATACGCAGTATTTT
v_call: TRBV5-5
d_call: TRBD1
clone_size: .
j_call: TRBJ2-3

cdr3_aa: CSTEAGRRTNAAFF
cdr3_nt: TGCAGTACCGAGGCGGGCAGGCGAACCAACGCAGCTTTCTTT
v_call: TRBV29-1
d_call: .
clone_size: once
j_call: TRBJ1-1

cdr3_aa: CASSLTGGRNGYTF
cdr3_nt: TGTGCCAGCAGCTTGACGGGGGGAAGAAATGGCTACACCTTC
v_call: TRBV7-8
d_call: .
clone_size: .
j_call: TRBJ1-2

cdr3_aa: CASSRQQGNTIYF
cdr3_nt: TGTGCCAGCAGCCGACAACAGGGAAACACCATATATTTT
v_call: TRBV7-2
d_call: .
clone_size: .
j_call: TRBJ1-3

cdr3_aa: CASSSTSESSYNEQFF
cdr3_nt: TGTGCCAGCAGTTCGACTAGCGAGAGCTCCTACAATGAGCAGTTCTTC
v_call: TRBV6-5
d_call: TRBD2
clone_size: once
j_call: TRBJ2-1